These T cell receptor beta chains were read from a single sample in a study of cytomegalovirus exposure and HLA in healthy donors. Some clones are missing from TCRdb's copy, which holds only in-frame ones; the method was immunoSEQ multiplex PCR. Of under 150,000 clones listed, around 87% were seen once; the top ten hold 8.5% to 9.5%. The sample was PBMCs. The receptors shown here come from a young man in good health and CMV-seropositive. The conserved cysteine and the conserved F or W are not part of the CDR3 here. A D gene is named only where the DNA matches it firmly. Clone size appears in some rows only: once, few, many, or a class for an expanded clone.

d_call: .
v_call: TRBV14
clone_size: .
cdr3_aa: ASSQQGKGGDTQY

d_call: .
v_call: TRBV4-1
clone_size: .
cdr3_aa: ASSPVAGDNEQF

d_call: .
v_call: TRBV5-4
clone_size: .
cdr3_aa: ASSGLRVGYT

d_call: TRBD2
v_call: TRBV19
clone_size: once
cdr3_aa: ASSIDHTSGFYNEQF

d_call: .
v_call: TRBV5-1
clone_size: few
cdr3_aa: ASSLDRAHGYT

d_call: .
v_call: TRBV5-1
clone_size: .
cdr3_aa: ASSTGSIGSYNEQF

d_call: .
v_call: TRBV6-1
clone_size: .
cdr3_aa: ASSEAPNYARPWAF

d_call: .
v_call: TRBV2
clone_size: .
cdr3_aa: ASSVLGGEAF

d_call: .
v_call: TRBV5-1
clone_size: .
cdr3_aa: ASSLGRTGLSYEQY

d_call: .
v_call: TRBV6-1
clone_size: .
cdr3_aa: ASSGVSKGGASYNEQF

d_call: .
v_call: TRBV2
clone_size: .
cdr3_aa: ASSEGLSGVTDTQY

d_call: TRBD2
v_call: TRBV5-4
clone_size: .
cdr3_aa: ASSTRGGGYQETQY

d_call: TRBD1
v_call: TRBV11-2
clone_size: .
cdr3_aa: ASSLEVRGYEQY

d_call: .
v_call: TRBV6-1
clone_size: once
cdr3_aa: ASSGLWGDQETQY

d_call: .
v_call: TRBV6-5
clone_size: .
cdr3_aa: ASSYSVQNYGYT

d_call: TRBD2
v_call: TRBV19
clone_size: .
cdr3_aa: ASSPGTSGRADTQY

d_call: .
v_call: TRBV11-2
clone_size: .
cdr3_aa: ASSLGPLAKETQY

d_call: TRBD1
v_call: TRBV7-9
clone_size: .
cdr3_aa: ASSLGQLMNEQF

d_call: .
v_call: TRBV11-2
clone_size: once
cdr3_aa: ASSPGFVDYEQY

d_call: TRBD1
v_call: TRBV7-7
clone_size: .
cdr3_aa: ASSAGQGARETQY

d_call: .
v_call: TRBV5-1
clone_size: .
cdr3_aa: ASSVQGSGANVLT

d_call: .
v_call: TRBV9
clone_size: .
cdr3_aa: ASSVARGGDTGELF

d_call: .
v_call: TRBV11-2
clone_size: .
cdr3_aa: ASSLDQRFNEQF

d_call: .
v_call: TRBV11-3
clone_size: once
cdr3_aa: ASSLSPRETQY

d_call: TRBD1
v_call: TRBV2
clone_size: .
cdr3_aa: ASRQGASEKLF

d_call: TRBD1
v_call: TRBV9
clone_size: .
cdr3_aa: ASSVVGGRETQY

d_call: .
v_call: TRBV5-1
clone_size: .
cdr3_aa: ASSLVPQGTTGNTIY

d_call: .
v_call: TRBV5-1
clone_size: .
cdr3_aa: ASSTPTGSIRPSSYNEQF

d_call: .
v_call: TRBV7-2
clone_size: .
cdr3_aa: ASSFGFSYNEQF

d_call: TRBD1
v_call: TRBV7-6
clone_size: .
cdr3_aa: ASSSRQGSNQPQH

d_call: .
v_call: TRBV21-1
clone_size: .
cdr3_aa: ASSKEGDTSTDTQY

d_call: .
v_call: TRBV7-2
clone_size: .
cdr3_aa: ASSLRANTGELF

d_call: .
v_call: TRBV6-5
clone_size: .
cdr3_aa: ASSYSRGGHDTQY